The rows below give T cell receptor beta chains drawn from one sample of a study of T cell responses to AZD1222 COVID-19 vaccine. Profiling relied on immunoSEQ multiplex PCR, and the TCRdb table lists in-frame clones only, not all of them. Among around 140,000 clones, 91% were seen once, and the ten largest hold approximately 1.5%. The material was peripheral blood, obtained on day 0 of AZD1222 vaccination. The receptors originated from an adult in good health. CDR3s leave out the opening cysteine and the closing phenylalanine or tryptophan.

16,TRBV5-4,ASSLGRPGRPGGGELF
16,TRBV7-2,ASSLRLAATTSYNEQF
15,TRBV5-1,ASSFPRGGQGGETQY
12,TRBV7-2,ASSPDLWNTEAF
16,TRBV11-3,ASSLVVGSSGVTYEQY
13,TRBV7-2,ASSLVGDRGQTQY
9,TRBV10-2,ASSDSTEAF
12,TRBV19,ASHRDLLAGELF
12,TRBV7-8,ASSLGTANQPQH
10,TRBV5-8,ASSLTAREQF
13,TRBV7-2,ASSLRPVDGGGQY
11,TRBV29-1,SVKIADGYGYT
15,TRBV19,ASSILRETGMAAEAF
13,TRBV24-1,ATSDLGDSNQPQH
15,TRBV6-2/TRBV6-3,ASSHAGLAVYQETQY
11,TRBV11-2,ASSLNSGREQF
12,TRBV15,ATSRDSVHYEQY
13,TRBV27,ASRPPGGGISPLH
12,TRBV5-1,ASTPFEGESPLH
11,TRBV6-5,ASSTRENTEAF
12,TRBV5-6,ASSFDRVIYEQY
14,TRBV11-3,ASSDSGGETNTEAF
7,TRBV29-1,SVGPEAF
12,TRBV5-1,ASRPTGGPWEQF
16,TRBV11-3,ASSGGTSGDFSTDTQY
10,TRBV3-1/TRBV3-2,ASSPHGQPQH
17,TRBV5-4,ASSLSRDRALSTNEKLF
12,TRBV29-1,SAQTGGTVYGYT
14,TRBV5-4,ASSRDGGGSNQPQH
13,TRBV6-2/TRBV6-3,ASSKRGQPSYGYT
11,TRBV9,ASSVAVYNEQF
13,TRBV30,AWTPGQFSGNTIY
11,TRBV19,ASSRAEGNIQY
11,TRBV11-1,ASSTLRTYEQY
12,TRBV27,ASSWSSGQVEQF
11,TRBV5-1,ASHATAGTEAF
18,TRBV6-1,ASSEERSPRRGQGYNEQF
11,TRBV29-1,SVGDRSGDTQY
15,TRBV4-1,ASSQEMVGRGRYEQY
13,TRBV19,ASSKGTGGNQPQH
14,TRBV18,ASSPPGLAGGNEQF
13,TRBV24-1,ATSVPARLNTEAF
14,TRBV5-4,ASSLETGVATDTQY